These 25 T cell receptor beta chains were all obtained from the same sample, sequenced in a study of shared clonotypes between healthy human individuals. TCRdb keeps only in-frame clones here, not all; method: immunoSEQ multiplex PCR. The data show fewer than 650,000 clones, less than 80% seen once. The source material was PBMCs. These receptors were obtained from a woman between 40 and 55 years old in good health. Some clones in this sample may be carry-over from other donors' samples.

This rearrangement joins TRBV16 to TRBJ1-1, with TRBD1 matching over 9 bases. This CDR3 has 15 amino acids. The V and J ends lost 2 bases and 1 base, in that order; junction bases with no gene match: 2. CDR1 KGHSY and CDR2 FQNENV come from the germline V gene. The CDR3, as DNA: TGTGCCAGCAGCCAACGGGGACAGGGGAACACTGAAGCTTTCTTT. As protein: CASSQRGQGNTEAFF.

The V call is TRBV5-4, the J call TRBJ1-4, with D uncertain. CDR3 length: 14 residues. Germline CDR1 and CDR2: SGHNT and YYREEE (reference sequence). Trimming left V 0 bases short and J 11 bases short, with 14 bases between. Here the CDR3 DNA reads TGTGCCAGCAGCTTGGCGGGGTCACACAGCAAACTGTTTTTT. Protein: CASSLAGSHSKLFF.

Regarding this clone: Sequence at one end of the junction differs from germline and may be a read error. For the CDR3, the DNA is TGTGCCAGCAGCGCTTCCGCCGGGACTAGCATAGATACGCAGTATTTT. It yields the protein CASSASAGTSIDTQYF. The chain couples TRBV9 to TRBJ2-3, with 9 bases fitting TRBD2. From germline, CDR1 is SGDLS and CDR2 YYNGEE. The CDR3 contains 16 residues.

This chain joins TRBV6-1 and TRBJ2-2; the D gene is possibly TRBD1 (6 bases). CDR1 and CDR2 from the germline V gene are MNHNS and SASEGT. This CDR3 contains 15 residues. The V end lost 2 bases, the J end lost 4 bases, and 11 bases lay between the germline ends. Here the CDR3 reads CASSEHGRGTGELFF. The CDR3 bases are TGTGCCAGCAGTGAACATGGCAGGGGCACCGGGGAGCTGTTTTTT.

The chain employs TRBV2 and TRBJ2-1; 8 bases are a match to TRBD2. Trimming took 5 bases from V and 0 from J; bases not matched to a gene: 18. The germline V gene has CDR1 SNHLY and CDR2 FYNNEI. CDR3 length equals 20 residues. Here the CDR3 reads CASSRGGIKRERSSYNEQFF. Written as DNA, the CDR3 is TGTGCCAGCAGTCGCGGCGGCATTAAGCGGGAGAGGAGCTCCTACAATGAGCAGTTCTTC.

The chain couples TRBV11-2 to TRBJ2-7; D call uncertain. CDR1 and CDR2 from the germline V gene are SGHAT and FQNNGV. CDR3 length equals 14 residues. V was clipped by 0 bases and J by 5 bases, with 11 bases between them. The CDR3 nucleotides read TGTGCCAGCAGCTTAGACGGCGCCCTGGACGAGCAGTACTTC. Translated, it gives CASSLDGALDEQYF.

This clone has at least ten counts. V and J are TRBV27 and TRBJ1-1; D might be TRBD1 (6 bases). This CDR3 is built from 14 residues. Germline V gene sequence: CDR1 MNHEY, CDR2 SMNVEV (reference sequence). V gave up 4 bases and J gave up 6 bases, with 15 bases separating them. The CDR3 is CASSSPNRVAEAFF. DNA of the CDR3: TGTGCCAGCAGTTCGCCGAACAGGGTCGCTGAAGCTTTCTTT.

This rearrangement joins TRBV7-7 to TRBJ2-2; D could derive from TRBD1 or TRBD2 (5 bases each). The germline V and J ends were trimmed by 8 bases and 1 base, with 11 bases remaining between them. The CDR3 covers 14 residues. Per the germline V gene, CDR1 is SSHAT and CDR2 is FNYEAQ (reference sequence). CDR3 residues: CASARDLNTGELFF. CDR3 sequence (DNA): TGTGCCAGCGCCCGGGACCTGAACACCGGGGAGCTGTTTTTT.

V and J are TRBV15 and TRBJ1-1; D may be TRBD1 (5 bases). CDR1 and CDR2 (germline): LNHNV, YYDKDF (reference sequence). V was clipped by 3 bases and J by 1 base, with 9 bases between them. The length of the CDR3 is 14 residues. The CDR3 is CATSRAGGNTEAFF. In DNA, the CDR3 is TGTGCCACCAGCAGGGCCGGGGGGAACACTGAAGCTTTCTTT.

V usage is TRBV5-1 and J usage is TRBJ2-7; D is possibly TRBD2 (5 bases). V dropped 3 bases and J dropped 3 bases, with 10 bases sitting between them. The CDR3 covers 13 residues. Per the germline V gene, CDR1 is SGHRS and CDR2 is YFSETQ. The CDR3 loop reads CASSSFGNYEQYF. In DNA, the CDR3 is TGCGCCAGCAGCTCTTTCGGGAACTACGAGCAGTACTTC. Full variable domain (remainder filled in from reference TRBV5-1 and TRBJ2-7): KAGVTQTPRYLIKTRGQQVTLSCSPISGHRSVSWYQQTPGQGLQFLFEYFSETQRNKGNFPGRFSGRQFSNSRSEMNVSTLELGDSALYLCASSSFGNYEQYFGPGTRLTVT.

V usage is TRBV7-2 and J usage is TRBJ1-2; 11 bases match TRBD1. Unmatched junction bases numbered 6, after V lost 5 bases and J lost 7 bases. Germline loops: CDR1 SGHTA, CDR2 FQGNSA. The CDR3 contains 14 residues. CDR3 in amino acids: CASSPRTGGFGYTF. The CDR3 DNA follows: TGTGCCAGCAGCCCAAGGACAGGGGGCTTTGGCTACACCTTC.

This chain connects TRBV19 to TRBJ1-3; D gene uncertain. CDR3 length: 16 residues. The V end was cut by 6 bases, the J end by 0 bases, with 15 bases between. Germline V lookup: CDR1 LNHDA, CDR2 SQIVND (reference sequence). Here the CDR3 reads CASSLLRSSSGNTIYF. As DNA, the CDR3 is TGTGCCAGTAGCCTACTCCGATCAAGCTCTGGAAACACCATATATTTT. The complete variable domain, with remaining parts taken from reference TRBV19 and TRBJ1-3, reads DGGITQSPKYLFRKEGQNVTLSCEQNLNHDAMYWYRQDPGQGLRLIYYSQIVNDFQKGDIAEGYSVSREKKESFPLTVTSAQKNPTAFYLCASSLLRSSSGNTIYFGEGSWLTVV.

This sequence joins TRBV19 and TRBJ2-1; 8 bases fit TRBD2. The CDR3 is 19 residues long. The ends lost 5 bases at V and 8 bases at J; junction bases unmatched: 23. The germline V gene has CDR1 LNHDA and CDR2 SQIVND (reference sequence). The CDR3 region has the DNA TGTGCCAGTAGTCCGCGTAGGGCTAGCGGGCTTTCAGCGGGGTATGAGCAGTTCTTC. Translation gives CASSPRRASGLSAGYEQFF.

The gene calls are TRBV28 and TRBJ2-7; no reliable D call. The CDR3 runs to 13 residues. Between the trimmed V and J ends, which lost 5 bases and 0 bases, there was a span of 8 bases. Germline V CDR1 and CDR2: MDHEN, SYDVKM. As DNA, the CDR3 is TGTGCCAGCAGTGCTCAGGACTCCTACGAGCAGTACTTC. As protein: CASSAQDSYEQYF.

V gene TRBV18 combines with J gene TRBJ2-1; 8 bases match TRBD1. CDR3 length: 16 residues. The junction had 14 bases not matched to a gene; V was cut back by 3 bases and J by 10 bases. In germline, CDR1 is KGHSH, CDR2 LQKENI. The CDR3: CASSPGQEPLIQEQFF. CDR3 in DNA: TGTGCCAGCTCACCGGGACAGGAACCTTTAATACAGGAGCAGTTCTTC.

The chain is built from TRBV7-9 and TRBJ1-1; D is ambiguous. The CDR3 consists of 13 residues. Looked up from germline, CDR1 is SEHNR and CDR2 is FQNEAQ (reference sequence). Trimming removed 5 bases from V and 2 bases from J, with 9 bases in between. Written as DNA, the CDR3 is TGTGCCAGCAGCGGTTACAGAAACACTGAAGCTTTCTTT. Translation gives CASSGYRNTEAFF.

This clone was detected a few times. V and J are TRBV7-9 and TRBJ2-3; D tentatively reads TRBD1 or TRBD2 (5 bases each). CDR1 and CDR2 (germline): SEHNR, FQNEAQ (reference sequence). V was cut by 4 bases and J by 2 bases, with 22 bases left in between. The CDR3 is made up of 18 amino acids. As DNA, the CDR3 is TGTGCCAGCAGCTCCCCCTTTGGTGTTGGGGGAATCACAGATACGCAGTATTTT. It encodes CASSSPFGVGGITDTQYF. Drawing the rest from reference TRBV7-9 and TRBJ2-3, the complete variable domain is DTGVSQNPRHKITKRGQNVTFRCDPISEHNRLYWYRQTLGQGPEFLTYFQNEAQLEKSRLLSDRFSAERPKGSFSTLEIQRTEQGDSAMYLCASSSPFGVGGITDTQYFGPGTRLTVL.

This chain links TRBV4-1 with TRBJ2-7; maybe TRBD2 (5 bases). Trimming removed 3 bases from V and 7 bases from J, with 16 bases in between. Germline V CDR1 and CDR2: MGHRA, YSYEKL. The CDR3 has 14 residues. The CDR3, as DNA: TGCGCCAGCAGCCAGCCTCTCTCACCGGGGGAGCAGTACTTC. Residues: CASSQPLSPGEQYF.

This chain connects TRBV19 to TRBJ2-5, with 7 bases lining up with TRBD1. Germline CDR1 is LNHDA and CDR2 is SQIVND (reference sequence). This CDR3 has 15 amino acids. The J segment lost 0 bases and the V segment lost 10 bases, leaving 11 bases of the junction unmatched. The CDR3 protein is CAKMQGQRDQETQYF. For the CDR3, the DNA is TGTGCCAAGATGCAGGGACAGCGAGACCAAGAGACCCAGTACTTC.

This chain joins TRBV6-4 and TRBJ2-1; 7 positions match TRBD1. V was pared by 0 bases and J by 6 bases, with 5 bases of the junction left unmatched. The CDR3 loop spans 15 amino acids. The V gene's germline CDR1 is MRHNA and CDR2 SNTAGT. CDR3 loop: CASSDSGTVPNEQFF. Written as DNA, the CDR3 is TGTGCCAGCAGTGACTCGGGGACAGTCCCCAATGAGCAGTTCTTC.

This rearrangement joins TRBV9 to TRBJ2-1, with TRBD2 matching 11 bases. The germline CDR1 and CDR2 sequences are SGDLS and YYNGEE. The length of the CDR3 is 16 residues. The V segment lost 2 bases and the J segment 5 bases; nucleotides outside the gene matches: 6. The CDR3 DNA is TGTGCCAGCAGCGTTGGTAGCGGGAGGGGCGACAATGAGCAGTTCTTC. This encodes CASSVGSGRGDNEQFF.

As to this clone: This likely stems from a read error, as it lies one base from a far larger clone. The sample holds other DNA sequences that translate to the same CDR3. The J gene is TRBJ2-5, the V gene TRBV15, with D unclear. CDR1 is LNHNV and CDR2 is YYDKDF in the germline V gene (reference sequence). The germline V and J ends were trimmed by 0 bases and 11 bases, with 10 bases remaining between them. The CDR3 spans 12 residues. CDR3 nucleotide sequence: TGTGCCACCAGCAGAGATGAGGATGAGCAGTACTTC. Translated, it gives CATSRDEDEQYF. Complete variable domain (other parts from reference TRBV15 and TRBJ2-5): DAMVIQNPRYQVTQFGKPVTLSCSQTLNHNVMYWYQQKSSQAPKLLFHYYDKDFNNEADTPDNFQSRRPNTSFCFLDIRSPGLGDTAMYLCATSRDEDEQYFGPGTRLLVL.

The CDR3 is CASSQQRGEQYF. The CDR3 region has the DNA TGTGCCAGCAGCCAACAGCGGGGTGAGCAGTACTTC. The chain has TRBV7-2 and TRBJ2-7; 7 positions agree with TRBD2. V lost 5 bases, J lost 7 bases, and 5 bases stayed unmatched. Germline assignment: CDR1 SGHTA and CDR2 FQGNSA. This CDR3 contains 12 residues.

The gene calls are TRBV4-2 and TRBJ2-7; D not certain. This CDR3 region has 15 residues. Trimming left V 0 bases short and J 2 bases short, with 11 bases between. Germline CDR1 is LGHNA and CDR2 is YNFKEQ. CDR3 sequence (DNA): TGTGCCAGCAGCCAAGATTGGCTAGGACCCTACGAGCAGTACTTC. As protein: CASSQDWLGPYEQYF.

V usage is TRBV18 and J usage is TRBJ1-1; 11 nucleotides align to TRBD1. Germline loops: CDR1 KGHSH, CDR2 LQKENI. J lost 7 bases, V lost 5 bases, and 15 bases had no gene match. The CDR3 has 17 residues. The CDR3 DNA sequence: TGTGCCAGCTCATACTACGGACAGGGGGCCGTCGGGGTTGAAGCTTTCTTT. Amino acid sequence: CASSYYGQGAVGVEAFF. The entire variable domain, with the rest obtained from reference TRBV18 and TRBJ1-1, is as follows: NAGVMQNPRHLVRRRGQEARLRCSPMKGHSHVYWYRQLPEEGLKFMVYLQKENIIDESGMPKERFSAEFPKEGPSILRIQQVVRGDSAAYFCASSYYGQGAVGVEAFFGQGTRLTVV.